This T cell receptor beta chain was captured by sequencing in a study of T cell repertoires in cytomegalovirus infection. Across the study: HLA-C-restricted CMV epitopes, recently identified, and well-studied HLA-B-restricted ones were used by the study. CMV infection and matching HLA type were both indicated by public TCR beta signatures.

The table lists this clonotype with a count of one. The target antigen is unknown. Study conclusions and caveats: CMV carriers having the relevant HLA were flagged by cumulative public TCR beta family frequency. HLA-C-restricted CMV-specific TCR beta clonotypes were dominant in the ex vivo response.

TCRdb recomputed calls from the reads with MiXCR, one row per CDR3 protein. The data contain some 800,000 distinct CDR3 sequences, 30% to 35% of them singletons. The CDR3 consists of 17 residues. V trimming: 0 bases; J trimming: 8 bases; junction bases outside the gene matches: 11. CDR1 LGHNA and CDR2 YSLEER come from the germline V gene. The sequence was collected from a human donor in good health (CMV status not recorded). Some clones in this sample may be carry-over from other donors' samples. This chain connects TRBV4-3 to TRBJ1-4, with 8 nucleotides matching TRBD1. This material consisted of cultured CD8+ T cells from PBMCs, taken from culture after CMV antigen stimulation. The CDR3 DNA is TGCGCCAGCAGCCAAGATTTGTTTAGGACAGGGAGAGAAAAACTGTTTTTT. Its protein is CASSQDLFRTGREKLFF.